The entry below gives a single T cell receptor beta chain sequence along with its context. The CDR3 loop spans 13 amino acids. Between the trimmed V and J ends, which lost 5 bases and 7 bases, there was a span of 14 bases. Germline-derived CDR1 and CDR2 are MNHNS and SASEGT. The data stem from a study of cytomegalovirus exposure and HLA in healthy donors. Donors were nominally healthy when sampled, though unrecorded immune exposures were likely. Amplification used 60 Vbeta primers and 13 Jbeta primers. Measured with immunoSEQ multiplex PCR; TCRdb has only the in-frame clones, and not every one. This table has about 160,000 clones, approximately 80% appearing once.

This clonotype was obtained from a male donor in good health and CMV-seronegative. The specimen was PBMCs. V gene TRBV6-1 combines with J gene TRBJ2-5; D may be TRBD1 (6 bases). CDR3 DNA: TGTGCCAGCAGTCCAAGACAGGTTGCGACCCAGTACTTC. Encoded protein: CASSPRQVATQYF.